These 28 T cell receptor beta chains were all obtained from the same sample, sequenced in a study of blood T cell repertoires in COVID-19. Clones were sequenced by immunoSEQ multiplex PCR, and TCRdb holds only the in-frame ones, with some missing. This sample has 250,000 to 350,000 clones, with 70% to 90% found just once. Sequenced material: peripheral blood. All receptors derive from a woman aged 60-70 years with acute or convalescent COVID-19.

The genes are TRBV4-3 and TRBJ2-1; a possible D gene is TRBD2 (6 bases). The CDR3 contains 17 residues. Germline V lookup: CDR1 LGHNA, CDR2 YSLEER. Trimming left V 3 bases short and J 4 bases short, with 19 bases between. The CDR3 protein is CASSQAMGSGPYNEQFF. CDR3 coding DNA: TGCGCCAGCAGCCAGGCCATGGGTAGCGGCCCTTACAATGAGCAGTTCTTC.

J is TRBJ2-3 and V is TRBV5-1, with 14 nucleotides matching TRBD2. V gave up 5 bases and J gave up 4 bases; unmatched junction bases: 9. The CDR3 contains 17 residues. Germline values: CDR1 SGHRS, CDR2 YFSETQ. CDR3 DNA sequence: TGCGCCAGCAGTTGGGGAGGACTAGCGGGGGGTTCAGATACGCAGTATTTT. It codes for CASSWGGLAGGSDTQYF.

The rearrangement joins TRBV5-1 to TRBJ2-7; 8 bases are a match to TRBD2. The CDR3 sequence is 12 residues long. J lost 6 bases, V lost 4 bases, and 3 bases had no gene match. The germline V gene has CDR1 SGHRS and CDR2 YFSETQ. The CDR3 DNA is TGCGCCAGCAGCCCGGGGGGGCGCGAGCAGTACTTC. Residues: CASSPGGREQYF.

The sample holds one count of this clone. The chain is built from TRBV7-3 and TRBJ1-3; TRBD1 might be the D (6 bases). V shed 5 bases and J shed 3 bases, with 8 bases lying between them. Germline assignment: CDR1 SGHTA and CDR2 FQGTGA. The CDR3 is 13 amino acids. The CDR3 DNA sequence: TGTGCCAGCAGCCCGGACAGTGGAAACACCATATATTTT. This gives the protein CASSPDSGNTIYF.

The chain links TRBV6-6 to TRBJ2-5; a weak D match, TRBD2 (7 bases). Germline lookup yields CDR1 MNHNY and CDR2 SVGAGI (reference sequence). V was shortened by 2 bases and J by 6 bases, with 16 bases between the two germline ends. The length of the CDR3 is 15 residues. The CDR3 loop reads CASSYGGGQAKTQYF. The CDR3 bases are TGTGCCAGCAGTTACGGGGGGGGACAAGCGAAGACCCAGTACTTC.

This sequence joins TRBV10-2 and TRBJ1-2, with TRBD1 matching over 10 bases. J gave up 8 bases and V 6 bases, and 6 bases lay outside the gene matches. The CDR3 extends over 13 amino acids. Germline V gene data show CDR1 as WSHSY and CDR2 as SAAADI. In DNA, the CDR3 is TGCGCCAGCAGCGGACAGGGGGTTTTCGGCTACACCTTC. This gives the protein CASSGQGVFGYTF.

The chain carries TRBV2 and TRBJ2-1, with 12 bases fitting TRBD2. The V and J ends lost 4 bases and 8 bases, in that order; junction bases with no gene match: 6. The CDR3 has 15 amino acids. Germline CDR1 SNHLY, CDR2 FYNNEI. CDR3 residues: CASSATSGSGYEQFF. Written as DNA, the CDR3 is TGTGCCAGCAGTGCGACTAGCGGGAGCGGGTATGAGCAGTTCTTC.

CDR3 DNA sequence: TGTGCCAGCAGCTTAAGTACAGGCGGAAATTCACCCCTCCACTTT. This sequence encodes CASSLSTGGNSPLHF. V usage is TRBV7-3 and J usage is TRBJ1-6, with TRBD1 as a possible D gene (5 bases). Trimming took off 1 base at V and 7 bases at J, with 11 bases between the two ends. Germline V gene lookup returns CDR1 SGHTA and CDR2 FQGTGA. The length of the CDR3 is 15 residues.

The rearrangement uses TRBV29-1 and TRBJ1-1; 9 positions agree with TRBD1. Germline CDR1 and CDR2: SQVTM and ANQGSEA. Trimming at V came to 6 bases and at J to 4 bases, leaving 12 bases not matched to a gene. The CDR3 runs to 15 residues. CDR3 bases: TGCAGCGTATCCGGGACAGGGTGGTGGATCACTGAAGCTTTCTTT. Translating gives CSVSGTGWWITEAFF.

The genes are TRBV13 and TRBJ1-2; the D gene is possibly TRBD1 (5 bases). The CDR3 covers 18 residues. CDR1 and CDR2 (germline): PRHDT, FYEKMQ (reference sequence). V was shortened by 5 bases and J by 2 bases, with 24 bases between the two germline ends. CDR3 sequence reads: CASSTLWTHTRSNYGYTF. In DNA form, the CDR3 reads TGTGCCAGCAGCACCCTCTGGACACATACAAGGTCCAACTATGGCTACACCTTC.

The chain has TRBV7-2 and TRBJ2-7; maybe TRBD2 (5 bases). The CDR3 sequence is 15 residues long. CDR1 and CDR2 (germline): SGHTA, FQGNSA. Trimming stripped 7 bases from V and 0 bases from J, with 16 bases between. The CDR3 reads CASTSTGGFSYEQYF. For the CDR3, the DNA is TGTGCCAGCACCTCCACTGGAGGATTCTCCTACGAGCAGTACTTC.

V and J are TRBV28 and TRBJ2-6; 8 nucleotides match TRBD1. V gave up 5 bases and J gave up 4 bases; unmatched junction bases: 4. The CDR3 loop spans 15 amino acids. Germline-derived CDR1 and CDR2 are MDHEN and SYDVKM. The CDR3: CASSAGGAGANVLTF. The CDR3, as DNA: TGTGCCAGCAGTGCAGGGGGCGCAGGGGCCAACGTCCTGACTTTC.

This clone appeared once. The V and J genes are TRBV18 and TRBJ2-1, with a weak D call TRBD1 (5 bases). Germline V gene data show CDR1 as KGHSH and CDR2 as LQKENI. The CDR3 is 13 amino acids. Trimming cost V 0 bases and J 9 bases, with 9 bases left between them. The CDR3 nucleotides are TGTGCCAGCTCACCACCCACAGGCGCTGAGCAGTTCTTC. It yields the protein CASSPPTGAEQFF. Variable domain in full (rest from reference TRBV18 and TRBJ2-1): NAGVMQNPRHLVRRRGQEARLRCSPMKGHSHVYWYRQLPEEGLKFMVYLQKENIIDESGMPKERFSAEFPKEGPSILRIQQVVRGDSAAYFCASSPPTGAEQFFGPGTRLTVL.

The V and J genes are TRBV18 and TRBJ2-3, with 7 nucleotides matching TRBD2. J was trimmed by 2 bases and V by 3 bases; bases with no gene match: 8. Germline CDR1 reads KGHSH; CDR2 reads LQKENI. The CDR3 loop spans 16 amino acids. The CDR3 here is CASSPKTSSITDTQYF. The CDR3, as DNA: TGTGCCAGCTCACCTAAGACTAGCAGCATCACAGATACGCAGTATTTT.

This chain links TRBV12-3 or TRBV12-4 with TRBJ2-7, with TRBD2 matching over 7 bases. V trimming: 5 bases; J trimming: 3 bases; junction bases outside the gene matches: 4. The CDR3 is 13 residues long. CDR3 in DNA: TGTGCCAGCAGTCAGCGGGGCCGCTACGAGCAGTACTTC. Its translation: CASSQRGRYEQYF.

This clone was picked up one time. CDR3 sequence: CASSASGALTDTQYF. CDR3 sequence (DNA): TGTGCCAGCAGCGCTAGCGGGGCCCTCACAGATACGCAGTATTTT. The chain carries TRBV9 and TRBJ2-3, with 9 positions matching TRBD2. This CDR3 comprises 15 residues. V lost 3 bases, J lost 2 bases, and 4 bases stayed unmatched. Looked up from germline, CDR1 is SGDLS and CDR2 is YYNGEE.

V usage is TRBV9 and J usage is TRBJ2-7; 8 bases fit TRBD2. V was pared by 0 bases and J by 7 bases, with 6 bases of the junction left unmatched. CDR3 size: 14 residues. Germline-derived CDR1 and CDR2 are SGDLS and YYNGEE. The CDR3 nucleotides are TGTGCCAGCAGCGTAGGAGCGGGAGCTGGAGAGCAGTACTTC. Its translation: CASSVGAGAGEQYF.

As for this clone: Other DNA sequences in the sample encode the same CDR3. The chain recombines TRBV5-4 with TRBJ2-1; 10 nucleotides line up with TRBD2. The CDR3 is made up of 15 amino acids. The junction had 5 bases not matched to a gene; V was cut back by 3 bases and J by 5 bases. Germline-derived CDR1 and CDR2 are SGHNT and YYREEE (reference sequence). The CDR3 here is CASSSAGGPDNEQFF. CDR3 DNA sequence: TGTGCCAGCAGCTCAGCGGGGGGGCCGGACAATGAGCAGTTCTTC.

Concerning this clone itself: The sample holds other DNA sequences that translate to the same CDR3. The chain combines TRBV29-1 with TRBJ2-7; TRBD1 matches 10 bases. V gave up 5 bases and J gave up 4 bases; unmatched junction bases: 2. Germline values: CDR1 SQVTM, CDR2 ANQGSEA. The CDR3 is 12 residues long. The CDR3 region has the DNA TGCAGCGTTAGACAGGGGGCTTACGAGCAGTACTTC. This sequence encodes CSVRQGAYEQYF.

The chain recombines TRBV5-1 with TRBJ2-7; TRBD2 agrees at 7 bases. Germline V lookup: CDR1 SGHRS, CDR2 YFSETQ. The CDR3 loop spans 13 amino acids. The junction had 3 bases not matched to a gene; V was cut back by 4 bases and J by 2 bases. CDR3 coding DNA: TGCGCCAGCAGCCGGGACTACCCCTACGAGCAGTACTTC. This encodes CASSRDYPYEQYF.

The rearrangement uses TRBV30 and TRBJ1-6; 9 bases are shared with TRBD1. V was clipped by 0 bases and J by 3 bases; unmatched bases: 3. Germline V gene lookup returns CDR1 GTSNPN and CDR2 SVGIG (reference sequence). The CDR3 runs to 16 residues. CDR3 residues: CAWSVTGGYYNSPLHF. The CDR3 DNA sequence: TGTGCCTGGAGTGTAACAGGGGGCTACTATAATTCACCCCTCCACTTT.

The chain combines TRBV7-9 with TRBJ1-6; no reliable D call. Germline V gene sequence: CDR1 SEHNR, CDR2 FQNEAQ (reference sequence). The CDR3 is 15 amino acids. The ends were cut back, 5 bases at V and 4 bases at J, with 12 bases in the middle. CDR3 in DNA: TGTGCCAGCAGCGCCTGGACTGAGTATAATTCACCCCTCCACTTT. This sequence encodes CASSAWTEYNSPLHF.

The V and J genes are TRBV28 and TRBJ1-2; D might be TRBD1 (6 bases). Per the germline V gene, CDR1 is MDHEN and CDR2 is SYDVKM. The germline V and J ends were trimmed by 6 bases and 2 bases, with 19 bases remaining between them. CDR3 length: 16 amino acids. This CDR3 reads CASRPQPGHGNYGYTF. The CDR3, as DNA: TGTGCCAGCAGGCCTCAACCGGGACACGGCAACTATGGCTACACCTTC.

The V and J genes are TRBV6-1 and TRBJ2-7; a possible D gene is TRBD1 (6 bases). This CDR3 has 16 amino acids. V shed 6 bases and J shed 0 bases, with 18 bases lying between them. Germline-derived CDR1 and CDR2 are MNHNS and SASEGT. In nucleotides, the CDR3 is TGTGCCAGCAGGGAAAAAACAGGGTCATTCTCCTACGAGCAGTACTTC. Translating gives CASREKTGSFSYEQYF.

This chain joins TRBV4-1 and TRBJ1-2; 8 nucleotides align to TRBD1. Germline values: CDR1 MGHRA, CDR2 YSYEKL. This CDR3 is built from 15 residues. V shed 1 base and J 0 bases; nucleotides not matched to a gene: 1. The CDR3 spells CASSQGTGSNYGYTF. The CDR3 DNA reads as TGCGCCAGCAGCCAAGGGACAGGGTCTAACTATGGCTACACCTTC.

This clone has just a few counts. This chain links TRBV6-1 with TRBJ1-5; 8 positions match TRBD1. With V trimmed by 1 base and J by 11 bases, 10 bases remained unmatched. The CDR3 runs to 15 residues. Per the germline V gene, CDR1 is MNHNS and CDR2 is SASEGT. Here the CDR3 reads CASSEVQGAVSAQHF. The CDR3 region has the DNA TGTGCCAGCAGTGAAGTCCAGGGGGCGGTTTCGGCCCAGCATTTT.

The genes are TRBV10-3 and TRBJ2-1, with 13 bases aligning to TRBD2. The CDR3 is made up of 17 amino acids. CDR1 is ENHRY, CDR2 SYGVKD, per germline. J was trimmed by 3 bases and V by 2 bases; bases with no gene match: 4. The CDR3 DNA follows: TGTGCCATCAGTGAGGGACTAGCGGGAGAGGGCTACAATGAGCAGTTCTTC. Translated: CAISEGLAGEGYNEQFF.

The chain recombines TRBV5-4 with TRBJ2-7, with 9 bases that match TRBD1. The V segment lost 2 bases and the J segment 2 bases; nucleotides outside the gene matches: 5. There are 15 residues in the CDR3. Germline values: CDR1 SGHNT, CDR2 YYREEE (reference sequence). The DNA for the CDR3 is TGTGCCAGCAGCTTTCCGGGACAGGGACCCTACGAGCAGTACTTC. It encodes CASSFPGQGPYEQYF.